A single sample gave rise to the 25 T cell receptor beta chains below, sequenced in a study of shared clonotypes between healthy human individuals. Some clones are missing from TCRdb's copy, which holds only in-frame ones; the method was immunoSEQ multiplex PCR. This repertoire shows around 990,000 clones, roughly 77% found once; its top ten account for roughly 0.83%. Sequenced input: memory CD4+ T cells from PBMCs. Described subset: CD45RA-negative fraction. These receptors all stem from a young man in good health. Some clones in this sample may be carry-over from other donors' samples.

V usage is TRBV18 and J usage is TRBJ1-3; D is ambiguous. CDR1 KGHSH and CDR2 LQKENI come from the germline V gene. The V gene lost 0 bases and the J gene lost 4 bases, with 7 bases spanning the gap. CDR3 length: 14 residues. The CDR3 DNA is TGTGCCAGCTCACCACCGGAAAGAGGAAACACCATATATTTT. It translates to CASSPPERGNTIYF.

This clone was seen once. The germline gene is not matched at one end of the junction; a read error may be the cause. The chain links TRBV5-4 to TRBJ1-1; D may be TRBD1 (6 bases). The CDR3 contains 14 residues. In germline, CDR1 is SGHNT, CDR2 YYREEE (reference sequence). This CDR3 is CASSFSLGDTEAFF. In DNA, the CDR3 is TGTGCCAGCAGCTTCTCTTTGGGGGACACCGAAGCTTTCTTT.

V is TRBV2 and J is TRBJ2-7, with D tentatively TRBD1 or TRBD2 (5 bases each). Germline assignment: CDR1 SNHLY and CDR2 FYNNEI. V lost 4 bases and J 2 bases, leaving 15 bases between the germline ends. This CDR3 is built from 15 residues. As DNA, the CDR3 is TGTGCCAGCAGTGCCCTGGGACCTGGGGCCTACGAGCAGTACTTC. This translates into CASSALGPGAYEQYF.

In the case of this clone: This sample also contains other DNA sequences that code for the same CDR3. The V and J genes are TRBV2 and TRBJ2-3; no clear D. Germline V gives CDR1 SNHLY, CDR2 FYNNEI. Trimming cost V 2 bases and J 0 bases, with 9 bases left between them. This CDR3 comprises 15 residues. The chain's CDR3 is CASSERASSTDTQYF. The CDR3 bases are TGTGCCAGCAGTGAACGGGCCAGTAGCACAGATACGCAGTATTTT.

The rearrangement joins TRBV27 to TRBJ2-1, with unresolved D. V shed 5 bases and J shed 0 bases, with 11 bases lying between them. This CDR3 is 15 amino acids long. Germline V gene sequence: CDR1 MNHEY, CDR2 SMNVEV (reference sequence). The CDR3 sequence is CASSLTMSSYNEQFF. CDR3 coding DNA: TGTGCCAGCAGTCTTACAATGAGCTCCTACAATGAGCAGTTCTTC.

The chain employs TRBV2 and TRBJ2-7; D is undetermined. The CDR3 is 10 amino acids. CDR1 and CDR2 from the germline V gene are SNHLY and FYNNEI. The V and J ends lost 6 bases and 3 bases respectively, with 3 bases between them. The CDR3 DNA follows: TGTGCCAGCAGCCACTACGAGCAGTACTTC. This encodes CASSHYEQYF.

This chain links TRBV5-6 with TRBJ1-4, with 10 bases matching TRBD1. The CDR3 consists of 15 residues. V dropped 3 bases and J dropped 6; count of bases not matched to a gene: 5. Germline CDR1 SGHDT, CDR2 YYEEEE. CDR3: CASSWRTGGYEKLFF. As DNA, the CDR3 is TGTGCCAGCAGCTGGAGGACAGGGGGTTATGAAAAACTGTTTTTT.

In its sample, this clone was seen once. The V gene is TRBV6-1, the J gene TRBJ1-5; D perhaps matches TRBD1 (5 bases). CDR3 size: 13 residues. Germline-derived CDR1 and CDR2 are MNHNS and SASEGT. The ends were cut back, 6 bases at V and 4 bases at J, with 10 bases in the middle. The CDR3 bases are TGTGCCAGCAGCGGGAGGGGAAATCAGCCCCAGCATTTT. Translation: CASSGRGNQPQHF.

The rearrangement joins TRBV28 to TRBJ2-7, with D maybe TRBD2 (5 bases). Germline V lookup: CDR1 MDHEN, CDR2 SYDVKM. Trimming cost V 3 bases and J 0 bases, with 18 bases left between them. The length of the CDR3 is 17 residues. The CDR3 spells CASSFHFGKASSYEQYF. DNA for the CDR3: TGTGCCAGCAGTTTTCATTTCGGGAAGGCAAGCTCCTACGAGCAGTACTTC.

The J gene is TRBJ2-5, the V gene TRBV10-3; D is possibly TRBD2 (5 bases). The germline V and J ends were trimmed by 0 bases and 2 bases, with 13 bases remaining between them. Germline V lookup: CDR1 ENHRY, CDR2 SYGVKD. This CDR3 is 16 amino acids long. CDR3 protein: CAISESKGQRQETQYF. The CDR3 DNA reads as TGTGCCATCAGTGAGTCGAAGGGCCAGCGGCAAGAGACCCAGTACTTC.

The rearrangement uses TRBV18 and TRBJ2-7, with 9 bases identical to TRBD1. The trim removed 2 bases at V and 4 bases at J, leaving 6 bases unmatched. This CDR3 has 15 residues. Germline assignment: CDR1 KGHSH and CDR2 LQKENI. The CDR3 nucleotides are TGTGCCAGCTCACCAGGACAGGGGCTTGTGTACGAGCAGTACTTC. It is translated as CASSPGQGLVYEQYF.

The chain links TRBV27 to TRBJ2-7, with 8 bases aligning to TRBD1. Germline V CDR1 and CDR2: MNHEY, SMNVEV (reference sequence). Unmatched junction bases numbered 14, after V lost 5 bases and J lost 5 bases. This CDR3 spans 16 amino acids. For the CDR3, the DNA is TGTGCCAGCAGTCCCCTCGGGATGACAGGGGACGACGAGCAGTACTTC. Protein sequence: CASSPLGMTGDDEQYF.

This clone occurred a few times. CDR3 sequence (DNA): TGTGCCAGTAGTATAGCCCCCCCAGGGAACTATGGCTACACCTTC. Its protein product is CASSIAPPGNYGYTF. The genes are TRBV19 and TRBJ1-2; TRBD1 is a possible D gene (5 bases). Trimming left V 1 base short and J 2 bases short, with 11 bases between. Per the germline V gene, CDR1 is LNHDA and CDR2 is SQIVND (reference sequence). The CDR3 covers 15 residues.

Only one count was recorded for this clone. The J gene is TRBJ2-2, the V gene TRBV30; D not resolved. This CDR3 is 13 amino acids long. The V gene lost 4 bases and the J gene lost 5 bases, with 11 bases spanning the gap. CDR1 is GTSNPN and CDR2 is SVGIG in the germline V gene (reference sequence). For the CDR3, the DNA is TGTGCCTGGAACGGGCAGACGACCGGGGAGCTGTTTTTT. Translation gives CAWNGQTTGELFF. The variable domain in full, completed from reference TRBV30 and TRBJ2-2, reads SQTIHQWPATLVQPVGSPLSLECTVEGTSNPNLYWYRQAAGRGLQLLFYSVGIGQISSEVPQNLSASRPQDRQFILSSKKLLLSDSGFYLCAWNGQTTGELFFGEGSRLTVL.

The CDR3 loop reads CASSYGQGSTDTQYF. The CDR3 nucleotides are TGTGCCAGCAGTTACGGACAGGGGTCCACAGATACGCAGTATTTT. This chain links TRBV6-5 with TRBJ2-3, with TRBD1 matching over 9 bases. With V trimmed by 2 bases and J by 2 bases, 2 bases remained unmatched. CDR3 length: 15 residues. Germline assignment: CDR1 MNHEY and CDR2 SVGAGI.

The gene calls are TRBV15 and TRBJ1-1; 7 positions match TRBD1. CDR3 length: 13 amino acids. The junction had 5 bases not matched to a gene; V was cut back by 6 bases and J by 4 bases. CDR1 and CDR2 from the germline V gene are LNHNV and YYDKDF (reference sequence). CDR3 in DNA: TGTGCCACCAGTATGCACAGGGGCACTGAAGCTTTCTTT. Residues: CATSMHRGTEAFF. Combining the CDR3 with reference TRBV15 and TRBJ1-1 gives the whole variable domain DAMVIQNPRYQVTQFGKPVTLSCSQTLNHNVMYWYQQKSSQAPKLLFHYYDKDFNNEADTPDNFQSRRPNTSFCFLDIRSPGLGDTAMYLCATSMHRGTEAFFGQGTRLTVV.

Concerning this clone itself: Other DNA sequences within the sample encode an identical CDR3. The chain recombines TRBV5-1 with TRBJ1-1; 7 nucleotides align to TRBD1. CDR1 is SGHRS and CDR2 is YFSETQ in the germline V gene. This CDR3 spans 13 amino acids. With 4 bases clipped from V and 3 bases from J, the junction kept 3 bases outside the gene matches. In nucleotides, the CDR3 is TGCGCCAGCAGCACCAGGGGGGACACTGAAGCTTTCTTT. The encoded protein is CASSTRGDTEAFF.

This clone occurred once. The genes are TRBV11-3 and TRBJ2-1; 10 bases align to TRBD2. Germline-derived CDR1 and CDR2 are SGHNT and YENEEA. This CDR3 spans 16 amino acids. The V segment lost 1 base and the J segment 4 bases; nucleotides outside the gene matches: 4. The CDR3 bases are TGTGCCAGCAGCTTAGGGAGCGGGAGGGATTACAATGAGCAGTTCTTC. It codes for CASSLGSGRDYNEQFF.

Of note for this clone: A clone one base away is much larger, so this may be a read error. Other DNA sequences in the same sample also yield this CDR3. The chain couples TRBV5-5 to TRBJ1-1, with 7 bases aligning to TRBD1. Germline CDR1 SGHKS, CDR2 YYEKEE (reference sequence). This CDR3 is built from 13 residues. V shed 4 bases, J shed 3 bases, and the junction held 3 bases outside the gene matches. CDR3: CASSPDRDTEAFF. The CDR3 DNA is TGTGCCAGCAGCCCCGACAGGGACACTGAAGCTTTCTTT.

The chain joins TRBV7-8 to TRBJ2-7; TRBD1 might be the D (6 bases). Trimming removed 5 bases from V and 2 bases from J, with 16 bases in between. The CDR3 length is 15 residues. Germline CDR1 reads SGHVS; CDR2 reads FQNEAQ. The CDR3, as DNA: TGTGCCAGCAGCCAGGCTGGGGGCTCCCCCTACGAGCAGTACTTC. It yields the protein CASSQAGGSPYEQYF. The whole variable domain, remainder taken from reference TRBV7-8 and TRBJ2-7, is GAGVSQSPRYKVAKRGQDVALRCDPISGHVSLFWYQQALGQGPEFLTYFQNEAQLDKSGLPSDRFFAERPEGSVSTLKIQRTQQEDSAVYLCASSQAGGSPYEQYFGPGTRLTVT.

The chain employs TRBV5-1 and TRBJ2-5; 7 nucleotides agree with TRBD1. The J segment lost 2 bases and the V segment lost 2 bases, leaving 3 bases of the junction unmatched. The length of the CDR3 is 14 residues. The germline V gene encodes CDR1 SGHRS and CDR2 YFSETQ. The CDR3 nucleotides are TGCGCCAGCAGCTTCGGGACAGCTCAAGAGACCCAGTACTTC. Amino acid sequence: CASSFGTAQETQYF. Full variable domain (outside the CDR3, taken from reference TRBV5-1 and TRBJ2-5): KAGVTQTPRYLIKTRGQQVTLSCSPISGHRSVSWYQQTPGQGLQFLFEYFSETQRNKGNFPGRFSGRQFSNSRSEMNVSTLELGDSALYLCASSFGTAQETQYFGPGTRLLVL.

This clone was seen just once. This chain uses TRBV2 with TRBJ1-5, with D perhaps TRBD1 (6 bases). Germline values: CDR1 SNHLY, CDR2 FYNNEI. This CDR3 is built from 16 residues. V was pared by 4 bases and J by 4 bases, with 17 bases between. This CDR3 is CASSGRGGANNQPQHF. The CDR3 coding sequence is TGTGCCAGCAGTGGCCGGGGGGGGGCGAATAATCAGCCCCAGCATTTT.

The table lists this clone with a few counts. The V and J genes are TRBV9 and TRBJ1-1; no reliable D call. V lost 4 bases, J lost 0 bases, and 10 bases lay in between. The germline CDR1 and CDR2 sequences are SGDLS and YYNGEE. The CDR3 totals 14 residues. Here the CDR3 DNA reads TGTGCCAGCAGCCCTCTGACGGTGAACACTGAAGCTTTCTTT. Its translation is CASSPLTVNTEAFF.

The gene calls are TRBV28 and TRBJ2-1; TRBD1 matches at 9 bases. The length of the CDR3 is 16 residues. CDR1 MDHEN and CDR2 SYDVKM come from the germline V gene. V lost 5 bases, J lost 3 bases, and 8 bases stayed unmatched. The CDR3 region is CASSPQRDRDYNEQFF. The CDR3 nucleotides read TGTGCCAGCAGTCCCCAACGGGACAGGGACTACAATGAGCAGTTCTTC. Supplemented by reference TRBV28 and TRBJ2-1, the full variable domain reads DVKVTQSSRYLVKRTGEKVFLECVQDMDHENMFWYRQDPGLGLRLIYFSYDVKMKEKGDIPEGYSVSREKKERFSLILESASTNQTSMYLCASSPQRDRDYNEQFFGPGTRLTVL.

The V call is TRBV10-2, the J call TRBJ2-5; possibly TRBD1 for D (6 bases). CDR1 and CDR2 (germline): WSHSY, SAAADI. V gave up 6 bases and J gave up 0 bases, with 11 bases separating them. The CDR3 runs 14 residues. The chain's CDR3 is CASSNGQNQETQYF. The CDR3 DNA sequence: TGCGCCAGCAGCAACGGACAGAACCAAGAGACCCAGTACTTC.